This is a list of T cell receptor beta chains from one sample in a study of blood T cell repertoires in COVID-19. TCRdb's copy holds only in-frame clones and misses some; the assay was immunoSEQ multiplex PCR. The table records about 210,000 clones, almost 85% of them present only once. The sample comprised peripheral blood. The source of these receptors is a woman aged 40 to 50 with acute or convalescent COVID-19. CDR3s include the opening cysteine and the closing phenylalanine or tryptophan.

V: TRBV19
J: TRBJ1-1
CDR3: CASSIDAGQGSEAFF

V: TRBV11-2
J: TRBJ2-1
CDR3: CASSFGLAGNEQFF

V: TRBV6-1
J: TRBJ2-1
CDR3: CASSEDRSRVEQFF

V: TRBV7-6
J: TRBJ1-4
CDR3: CASSLNPRGGGEKLFF

V: TRBV11-3
J: TRBJ2-1
CDR3: CASSLGMGSLNEQFF

V: TRBV19
J: TRBJ1-5
CDR3: CASSIVWQGGNQPQHF

V: TRBV6-4
J: TRBJ2-1
CDR3: CASSNAGGLGHEQFF

V: TRBV6-5
J: TRBJ1-1
CDR3: CASSIAGTEAFF

V: TRBV6-2/TRBV6-3
J: TRBJ1-2
CDR3: CASSQGQNYGYTF

V: TRBV11-2
J: TRBJ2-2
CDR3: CASSRLAGTGELFF

V: TRBV5-4
J: TRBJ2-1
CDR3: CASSSGLAGELGQFF

V: TRBV6-2/TRBV6-3
J: TRBJ2-3
CDR3: CASSSSGGVADTQYF

V: TRBV19
J: TRBJ2-1
CDR3: CASRGQGISISYNEQFF

V: TRBV3-1/TRBV3-2
J: TRBJ1-2
CDR3: CASSPGRTGHGYGYTF

V: TRBV25-1
J: TRBJ2-7
CDR3: CASSDYAYEQYF

V: TRBV7-2
J: TRBJ1-1
CDR3: CASSSRGVTEAFF

V: TRBV11-1
J: TRBJ2-1
CDR3: CASSLGTSGRNEQFF

V: TRBV6-5
J: TRBJ1-2
CDR3: CATLALYGYTF

V: TRBV6-4
J: -
CDR3: CASSVDRGETQYF

V: TRBV5-1
J: TRBJ1-2
CDR3: CASSLGQDYGYTF

V: TRBV28
J: TRBJ2-2
CDR3: CASSLGSLLPGELFF

V: TRBV27
J: TRBJ1-2
CDR3: CASSPWSGYGYTF

V: TRBV7-8
J: TRBJ2-7
CDR3: CASSLAFGTDYYEQYF

V: TRBV24-1
J: TRBJ1-1
CDR3: CATSDRQGVAFF

V: TRBV14
J: TRBJ1-2
CDR3: CASSQDRVNSAGITYGYTF

V: TRBV14
J: TRBJ1-2
CDR3: CASSQDGLLGEYRDGYTF

V: TRBV5-6
J: TRBJ1-1
CDR3: CASSGVQGTEAFF